The next 21 T cell receptor beta chains were all read from a single sample in a study of cytomegalovirus exposure and HLA in healthy donors. It was with 60 Vbeta and 13 Jbeta primers that the PCR ran. Only in-frame clones appear in the TCRdb table, and some are missing; sequencing was by immunoSEQ multiplex PCR. The profile shows around 150,000 clones, about 75% of them singletons. Sequencing was carried out using PBMCs. The receptors derive from a female donor in good health and CMV-seronegative.

The chain links TRBV29-1 to TRBJ1-2; TRBD1 aligns across 8 bases. Germline loops: CDR1 SQVTM, CDR2 ANQGSEA. CDR3 length equals 12 residues. The V gene end was trimmed by 5 bases and the J gene end by 7 bases; junction bases not matched to a gene: 6. CDR3 DNA sequence: TGCAGCGTTCGGGACAGGCGTATTGGCTACACCTTC. The encoded protein is CSVRDRRIGYTF.

The V call is TRBV27, the J call TRBJ2-5; maybe TRBD1 (5 bases). TRBJ2-7 explains the end of the DNA better; the J call may be wrong. The CDR3 is made up of 15 amino acids. CDR1 is MNHEY and CDR2 is SMNVEV in the germline V gene (reference sequence). DNA of the CDR3: TGTGCCAGCAGGGCCCCCGACAGAAGCTCCTACGAGCAGTACTTC. It specifies CASRAPDRSSYEQYF.

This clone was seen more than once but under ten times. V is TRBV30 and J is TRBJ1-1, with a weak D call TRBD1 (6 bases). CDR1 is GTSNPN, CDR2 SVGIG, per germline (reference sequence). The ends were cut back, 2 bases at V and 1 base at J, with 11 bases in the middle. The CDR3 runs to 14 residues. The DNA for the CDR3 is TGTGCCTGGAGTCGGGACAACGCGAACACTGAAGCTTTCTTT. Encoded protein: CAWSRDNANTEAFF.

CDR3 nucleotide sequence: TGCGCCAGCAGCCCCCGTGTGACTAGCGGGGCAGATACGCAGTATTTT. Amino acid sequence: CASSPRVTSGADTQYF. The chain joins TRBV5-1 to TRBJ2-3, with 11 bases aligning to TRBD2. With 4 bases clipped from V and 4 bases from J, the junction kept 8 bases outside the gene matches. The CDR3 length is 16 residues. The germline V gene has CDR1 SGHRS and CDR2 YFSETQ.

This clone was seen once. V is TRBV27 and J is TRBJ1-5, with TRBD1 matching 9 bases. The CDR3 has 14 amino acids. Losses at the gene ends were 5 bases for V and 7 bases for J; bases not matched to a gene: 6. The germline gives CDR1 MNHEY, CDR2 SMNVEV (reference sequence). For the CDR3, the DNA is TGTGCCAGCAGTCCAGCGGACAGGGGCCAGCCCCAGCATTTT. Protein: CASSPADRGQPQHF.

The chain links TRBV30 to TRBJ2-2; tentative D call: TRBD1 (5 bases). Germline V gene sequence: CDR1 GTSNPN, CDR2 SVGIG (reference sequence). The CDR3 extends over 14 amino acids. Trimming took 2 bases from V and 6 from J, leaving 13 bases between them. CDR3 loop: CAWSKKGASGELFF. CDR3 DNA: TGTGCCTGGAGTAAAAAAGGGGCCTCCGGGGAGCTGTTTTTT.

The chain carries TRBV7-2 and TRBJ1-1, with a possible D match to TRBD1 (5 bases). The CDR3 spans 15 residues. With 3 bases removed from V and 3 bases from J, the gap between germline ends came to 14 bases. Per germline, CDR1 SGHTA and CDR2 FQGNSA. DNA of the CDR3: TGTGCCAGCAGCTTCTCCCTCGCGGGGGACACTGAAGCTTTCTTT. Translation gives CASSFSLAGDTEAFF. The full variable domain, rest sourced from reference TRBV7-2 and TRBJ1-1, is GAGVSQSPSNKVTEKGKDVELRCDPISGHTALYWYRQSLGQGLEFLIYFQGNSAPDKSGLPSDRFSAERTGGSVSTLTIQRTQQEDSAVYLCASSFSLAGDTEAFFGQGTRLTVV.

V usage is TRBV6-1 and J usage is TRBJ2-5; D is possibly TRBD2 (6 bases). Trimming took 6 bases from V and 4 from J, leaving 12 bases between them. Germline lookup yields CDR1 MNHNS and CDR2 SASEGT. CDR3 length equals 13 residues. CDR3 amino acids: CASRGPGGETQYF. The CDR3 bases are TGTGCCAGCAGGGGTCCCGGGGGAGAGACCCAGTACTTC.

This sequence joins TRBV5-1 and TRBJ2-2, with D perhaps TRBD2 (5 bases). This CDR3 has 15 residues. V lost 4 bases, J lost 7 bases, and 17 bases lay in between. Germline V gives CDR1 SGHRS, CDR2 YFSETQ. CDR3 DNA sequence: TGCGCCAGCAGCCCAGCGGTGCTAGCCGGCGGGGAGCTGTTTTTT. It specifies CASSPAVLAGGELFF.

This clone has just a few counts. CDR3 nucleotides: TGCGCCAGCAGCTCCCAATCAGGGAAATACAATGAGCAGTTCTTC. Protein: CASSSQSGKYNEQFF. The chain carries TRBV5-1 and TRBJ2-1; D is perhaps TRBD1 (5 bases). With 3 bases removed from V and 4 bases from J, the gap between germline ends came to 14 bases. The germline CDR1 and CDR2 sequences are SGHRS and YFSETQ. The CDR3 spans 15 residues.

This rearrangement joins TRBV4-2 to TRBJ1-2, with 7 bases aligning to TRBD1. This CDR3 is 18 amino acids long. V lost 4 bases and J lost 2; bases outside the gene matches: 16. From germline, CDR1 is LGHNA and CDR2 YNFKEQ. The chain's CDR3 is CASSLAITGTVLNYGYTF. CDR3 DNA sequence: TGTGCCAGCAGCCTTGCGATAACCGGGACAGTTCTAAACTATGGCTACACCTTC.

The chain links TRBV2 to TRBJ1-5; no clear D. CDR1 and CDR2 (germline): SNHLY, FYNNEI. Trimming left V 4 bases short and J 1 base short, with 17 bases between. This CDR3 has 17 amino acids. Here the CDR3 reads CASSADRKPLSNQPQHF. The CDR3 coding sequence is TGTGCCAGCAGTGCCGACCGAAAACCACTAAGCAATCAGCCCCAGCATTTT.

The chain combines TRBV5-6 with TRBJ1-2; 9 nucleotides line up with TRBD1. This CDR3 contains 15 residues. The germline CDR1 and CDR2 sequences are SGHDT and YYEEEE. V was clipped by 2 bases and J by 4 bases; unmatched bases: 6. The CDR3 bases are TGTGCCAGCAGCTTCGGGACAGGGAGCGGCTATGGCTACACCTTC. This sequence encodes CASSFGTGSGYGYTF.

This clone has just a few counts. The rearrangement uses TRBV7-8 and TRBJ1-4; 9 nucleotides match TRBD1. J lost 5 bases, V lost 3 bases, and 7 bases had no gene match. The CDR3 covers 16 residues. Germline V gene sequence: CDR1 SGHVS, CDR2 FQNEAQ. CDR3 loop: CASSFSTGGLNEKLFF. CDR3 coding DNA: TGTGCCAGCAGCTTCTCTACAGGGGGCTTAAATGAAAAACTGTTTTTT.

This clone was recorded once. CDR3 nucleotides: TGCGCCAGCAGCTTGGCCGGGGGACGAAACAATGAGCAGTTCTTC. This gives the protein CASSLAGGRNNEQFF. V usage is TRBV5-1 and J usage is TRBJ2-1; D is perhaps TRBD2 (6 bases). V dropped 0 bases and J dropped 5 bases, with 12 bases sitting between them. Germline V gene sequence: CDR1 SGHRS, CDR2 YFSETQ. The CDR3 has 15 amino acids.

The chain is built from TRBV30 and TRBJ1-2; no clear D gene. Per the germline V gene, CDR1 is GTSNPN and CDR2 is SVGIG (reference sequence). The CDR3 covers 12 residues. V lost 2 bases, J lost 7 bases, and 11 bases lay in between. This CDR3 is CAWSLREGGYTF. The CDR3 DNA reads as TGTGCCTGGAGTCTGAGGGAGGGTGGCTACACCTTC.

The rearrangement joins TRBV18 to TRBJ2-1, with 7 bases lining up with TRBD2. The germline gives CDR1 KGHSH, CDR2 LQKENI. The CDR3 extends over 14 amino acids. J gave up 3 bases and V 5 bases, and 4 bases lay outside the gene matches. Here the CDR3 DNA reads TGTGCCAGCTCAATCCGGACTAGCTACAATGAGCAGTTCTTC. As protein: CASSIRTSYNEQFF.

In this sample, this clone turned up a few times. The V and J genes are TRBV19 and TRBJ1-5, with D uncertain. Trimming took 6 bases from V and 3 from J, leaving 9 bases between them. This CDR3 has 13 residues. The germline CDR1 and CDR2 sequences are LNHDA and SQIVND (reference sequence). The CDR3 region is CASSQVVNQPQHF. Written as DNA, the CDR3 is TGTGCCAGTAGCCAGGTCGTCAATCAGCCCCAGCATTTT.

The sample holds a few counts of this clone. The genes are TRBV25-1 and TRBJ2-5, with 8 bases aligning to TRBD1. This CDR3 spans 12 amino acids. V dropped 10 bases and J dropped 7; count of bases not matched to a gene: 8. CDR1 is MGHDK, CDR2 SYGVNS, per germline. The CDR3 DNA follows: TGTGCCATTACGACAGGGGATGGGACCCAGTACTTC. Translated, it gives CAITTGDGTQYF.

The V gene is TRBV18, the J gene TRBJ1-1; TRBD1 matches at 12 bases. The V gene's germline CDR1 is KGHSH and CDR2 LQKENI. This CDR3 is built from 17 residues. Unmatched junction bases numbered 7, after V lost 1 base and J lost 4 bases. CDR3 protein: CASSPQGQGARATEAFF. The CDR3, as DNA: TGTGCCAGCTCACCACAGGGACAGGGGGCGAGAGCCACTGAAGCTTTCTTT.

The chain carries TRBV7-9 and TRBJ2-1, with 10 bases matching TRBD2. Germline V CDR1 and CDR2: SEHNR, FQNEAQ (reference sequence). The CDR3 runs 16 residues. Trimming at V came to 1 base and at J to 4 bases, leaving 4 bases not matched to a gene. The CDR3 sequence is CASSLGLAGRYNEQFF. In DNA, the CDR3 is TGTGCCAGCAGCTTAGGACTAGCGGGTCGTTACAATGAGCAGTTCTTC.